Included here is one T cell receptor beta chain sequence, with context. Antigen unknown. The sample originates from a study of beta chain features in type 1 diabetes. General study points: Still unanswered here is whether HLA type influences TCRB rearrangement. Equally in patients and controls, shorter templates might have been favored by PCR.

Germline V lookup: CDR1 LGHNA, CDR2 YSLEER. The CDR3 has 15 amino acids. The V segment lost 0 bases and the J segment 3 bases; nucleotides outside the gene matches: 5. Donors underwent one heparinised blood draw, 95 to 150 mL on average. Expressed TCRB transcripts were sequenced because the entire RNA isolate underwent reverse transcription. Libraries were prepared by immunoSEQ multiplex PCR; TCRdb keeps only in-frame clonotypes and omits some of them. The sample lists hundreds of thousands of clones, roughly 70% seen once, with about 0.05% in the top ten. This clonotype was sampled from a man younger than 40 in good health. The specimen was naive CD4+ T cells from blood. J is TRBJ2-7 and V is TRBV4-3; 7 nucleotides align to TRBD1. The CDR3 protein is CASSQDGTVDYEQYF. For the CDR3, the DNA is TGCGCCAGCAGCCAAGATGGGACAGTTGACTACGAGCAGTACTTC.